This T cell receptor (beta chain) was recorded in a study of blood T cell repertoires in COVID-19. Study-wide context: The origin of the acute and convalescent COVID-19 samples was the United States, Italy and Spain. T cells, B-cell-depleted T cells, or PBMCs provided the cDNA or gDNA that served as material.

This CDR3 has 13 amino acids. With 6 bases removed from V and 5 bases from J, the gap between germline ends came to 13 bases. Germline V gene sequence: CDR1 SNHLY, CDR2 FYNNEI. As originally analysed: For nucleated cells, counts were estimated from reference gene primer amplification. Only in-frame clones appear in the TCRdb table, and some are missing; sequencing was by immunoSEQ multiplex PCR. V and J calls and clone size are those listed in that table; D and trimming were worked out from the DNA. Here the sample spans approximately 74,000 clones, less than 95% being singletons. The material sequenced was peripheral blood. The clonotype comes from a woman aged 55-70 years with active COVID-19. The rearrangement links TRBV2 to TRBJ2-5, with unresolved D. The CDR3 sequence: CASSLENQETQYF. In DNA, the CDR3 is TGTGCCAGCAGCCTGGAGAATCAGGAGACCCAGTACTTC.